This paragraph reports one T cell receptor (beta chain). Its target is unknown. The data derive from a study of T-cell memory formation after mild COVID-19. Broader study findings: There were some responding clones in pre-infection memory, which suggested that cross-reactive memory had joined.

MiXCR, run by TCRdb on the 5' RACE reads, gives a single entry per CDR3 protein. The sample consists of about 620,000 distinct CDR3 sequences, roughly 18% of them appearing once. Sequencing was done on a sample of PBMCs or a T cell subset sorted from them (not recorded which). This clonotype originated in an adult woman who had mild COVID-19 (a few samples of this study predate the infection). Cell type and time point are not known.

The CDR3: CASRKDRGDGYTF. CDR3 DNA sequence: TGTGCCAGCAGGAAAGACAGGGGCGATGGCTACACCTTC. V and J are TRBV11-3 and TRBJ1-2, with 8 bases aligning to TRBD1. CDR3 length: 13 residues. J was trimmed by 6 bases and V by 6 bases; bases with no gene match: 6. Germline CDR1 is SGHNT and CDR2 is YENEEA.